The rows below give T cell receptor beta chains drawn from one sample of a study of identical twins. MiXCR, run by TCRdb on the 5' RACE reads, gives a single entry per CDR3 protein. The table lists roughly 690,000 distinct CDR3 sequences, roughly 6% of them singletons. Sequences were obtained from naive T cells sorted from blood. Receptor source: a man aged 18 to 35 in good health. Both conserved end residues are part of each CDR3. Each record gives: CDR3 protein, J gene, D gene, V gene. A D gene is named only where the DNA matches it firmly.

CDR3aa: CASTLPGAGSIDEQFF; j_gene: TRBJ2-1; d_gene: .; v_gene: TRBV12-3/TRBV12-4
CDR3aa: CASSLFTGTPSGMNTEAFF; j_gene: TRBJ1-1; d_gene: .; v_gene: TRBV7-6
CDR3aa: CASSDRDIYNEQFF; j_gene: TRBJ2-1; d_gene: .; v_gene: TRBV6-1
CDR3aa: CSARNLGREYSNQPQHF; j_gene: TRBJ1-5; d_gene: .; v_gene: TRBV20-1
CDR3aa: CASSQFQGGTGELFF; j_gene: TRBJ2-2; d_gene: TRBD2; v_gene: TRBV4-2
CDR3aa: CASSLASGRSTGELFF; j_gene: TRBJ2-2; d_gene: TRBD2; v_gene: TRBV28
CDR3aa: CSALEIGGQGAIDEQFF; j_gene: TRBJ2-1; d_gene: TRBD1; v_gene: TRBV20-1
CDR3aa: CASSPTGMTYNEQFF; j_gene: TRBJ2-1; d_gene: .; v_gene: TRBV4-1
CDR3aa: CASSFGLAGPEQYF; j_gene: TRBJ2-7; d_gene: TRBD2; v_gene: TRBV5-5
CDR3aa: CASTFLTTTDTQYF; j_gene: TRBJ2-3; d_gene: .; v_gene: TRBV11-3
CDR3aa: CASIVGIEAFF; j_gene: TRBJ1-1; d_gene: .; v_gene: TRBV6-5
CDR3aa: CASSGTSGSTGELFF; j_gene: TRBJ2-2; d_gene: TRBD2; v_gene: TRBV6-4
CDR3aa: CASSHSSSYNEQFF; j_gene: TRBJ2-1; d_gene: .; v_gene: TRBV4-1
CDR3aa: CAISESRVSLRAFF; j_gene: TRBJ1-1; d_gene: .; v_gene: TRBV10-3
CDR3aa: CSAPPRLAGASWGEQYF; j_gene: TRBJ2-7; d_gene: TRBD2; v_gene: TRBV20-1
CDR3aa: CASRSPQGNSPLHF; j_gene: TRBJ1-6; d_gene: .; v_gene: TRBV6-1
CDR3aa: CSVLMNTGELFF; j_gene: TRBJ2-2; d_gene: .; v_gene: TRBV29-1
CDR3aa: CASSPFPLAGGSETQYF; j_gene: TRBJ2-5; d_gene: TRBD2; v_gene: TRBV5-1
CDR3aa: CSAKPSGRLNTEAFF; j_gene: TRBJ1-1; d_gene: .; v_gene: TRBV20-1
CDR3aa: CASNPGVTTEAFF; j_gene: TRBJ1-1; d_gene: .; v_gene: TRBV12-3/TRBV12-4
CDR3aa: CASSLAGTGATYEQYF; j_gene: TRBJ2-7; d_gene: .; v_gene: TRBV5-1
CDR3aa: CSASEVQRSSYEQYF; j_gene: TRBJ2-7; d_gene: .; v_gene: TRBV20-1
CDR3aa: CSARDQGQLDTGELFF; j_gene: TRBJ2-2; d_gene: .; v_gene: TRBV20-1
CDR3aa: CSASRAGGSQETQYF; j_gene: TRBJ2-5; d_gene: .; v_gene: TRBV20-1
CDR3aa: CASSQGVDTGELFF; j_gene: TRBJ2-2; d_gene: .; v_gene: TRBV3-1
CDR3aa: CASSYSFPGKELFF; j_gene: TRBJ2-2; d_gene: .; v_gene: TRBV6-5
CDR3aa: CASTRTAPDNEQFF; j_gene: TRBJ2-1; d_gene: .; v_gene: TRBV6-1
CDR3aa: CSARLGGRETQYF; j_gene: TRBJ2-5; d_gene: TRBD2; v_gene: TRBV20-1
CDR3aa: CSAREDRGVDEQYF; j_gene: TRBJ2-7; d_gene: TRBD1; v_gene: TRBV20-1
CDR3aa: CASREPWTPRVDNSPLHF; j_gene: TRBJ1-6; d_gene: .; v_gene: TRBV6-1
CDR3aa: CATSRGPEKLFF; j_gene: TRBJ1-4; d_gene: .; v_gene: TRBV15
CDR3aa: CASSLGPGSGLGYGYTF; j_gene: TRBJ1-2; d_gene: .; v_gene: TRBV7-9
CDR3aa: CASSQESSGAGDEQFF; j_gene: TRBJ2-1; d_gene: TRBD2; v_gene: TRBV14
CDR3aa: CASSLAAGTNTEAFF; j_gene: TRBJ1-1; d_gene: .; v_gene: TRBV11-3
CDR3aa: CASGQLSTDTQYF; j_gene: TRBJ2-3; d_gene: .; v_gene: TRBV5-5
CDR3aa: CASSQLAGVGEQYF; j_gene: TRBJ2-7; d_gene: TRBD2; v_gene: TRBV4-3
CDR3aa: CSASRSSVSTDTQYF; j_gene: TRBJ2-3; d_gene: .; v_gene: TRBV20-1
CDR3aa: CASSLINTGELFF; j_gene: TRBJ2-2; d_gene: .; v_gene: TRBV12-3/TRBV12-4
CDR3aa: CASSSTPGQGISYTF; j_gene: TRBJ1-2; d_gene: TRBD1; v_gene: TRBV5-6
CDR3aa: CASSYSNGWASGHNEQFF; j_gene: TRBJ2-1; d_gene: TRBD2; v_gene: TRBV6-5
CDR3aa: CASSLRTRTGMIETQYF; j_gene: TRBJ2-5; d_gene: .; v_gene: TRBV5-1
CDR3aa: CASSYSVRGSSLTDTQYF; j_gene: TRBJ2-3; d_gene: TRBD2; v_gene: TRBV6-5
CDR3aa: CSVEDQETQYF; j_gene: TRBJ2-5; d_gene: .; v_gene: TRBV29-1
CDR3aa: CASSYPVVDPTRETQYF; j_gene: TRBJ2-5; d_gene: .; v_gene: TRBV6-5
CDR3aa: CASSPRHEQFF; j_gene: TRBJ2-1; d_gene: .; v_gene: TRBV18
CDR3aa: CASSPPRDRENIQYF; j_gene: TRBJ2-4; d_gene: TRBD1; v_gene: TRBV12-3/TRBV12-4
CDR3aa: CASSYPPMLSRDELSNEQFF; j_gene: TRBJ2-1; d_gene: .; v_gene: TRBV6-2/TRBV6-3
CDR3aa: CSVLGDTGELFF; j_gene: TRBJ2-2; d_gene: .; v_gene: TRBV29-1
CDR3aa: CSVQGLADAYNEQFF; j_gene: TRBJ2-1; d_gene: .; v_gene: TRBV29-1
CDR3aa: CASSYLGEQFF; j_gene: TRBJ2-1; d_gene: .; v_gene: TRBV6-2/TRBV6-3
CDR3aa: CASRPAPDRGWTEAFF; j_gene: TRBJ1-1; d_gene: TRBD1; v_gene: TRBV12-3/TRBV12-4
CDR3aa: CASSRGLAGGNPTDTQYF; j_gene: TRBJ2-3; d_gene: TRBD2; v_gene: TRBV3-1